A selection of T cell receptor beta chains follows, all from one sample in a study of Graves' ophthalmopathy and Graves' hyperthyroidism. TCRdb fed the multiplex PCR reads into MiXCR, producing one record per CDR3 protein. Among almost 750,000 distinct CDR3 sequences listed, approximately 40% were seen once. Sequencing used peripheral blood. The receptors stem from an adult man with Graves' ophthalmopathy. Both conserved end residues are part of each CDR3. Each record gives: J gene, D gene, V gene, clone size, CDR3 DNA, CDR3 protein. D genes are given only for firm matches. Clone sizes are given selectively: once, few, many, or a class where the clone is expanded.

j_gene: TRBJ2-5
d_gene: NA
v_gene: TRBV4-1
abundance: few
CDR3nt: TGCGCCAGCAGCAAGGACTACCGCAAACAAGAGACCCAGTACTTC
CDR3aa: CASSKDYRKQETQYF

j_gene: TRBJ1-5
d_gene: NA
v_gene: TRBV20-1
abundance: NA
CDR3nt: TGCAGTGCTAGAGATGTCCGAGGAAATCAGCCCCAGCATTTT
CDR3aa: CSARDVRGNQPQHF

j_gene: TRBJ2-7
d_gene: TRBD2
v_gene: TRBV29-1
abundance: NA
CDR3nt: TGCAGCGTGGTCATAGCGGGAGCTAACTACGAGCAGTACTTC
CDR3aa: CSVVIAGANYEQYF

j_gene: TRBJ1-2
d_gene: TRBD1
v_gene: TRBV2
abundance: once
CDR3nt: TGTGCCAGCAGCCGTCCCGGACAGGGAACTGGGTATGGCTACACCTTC
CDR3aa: CASSRPGQGTGYGYTF

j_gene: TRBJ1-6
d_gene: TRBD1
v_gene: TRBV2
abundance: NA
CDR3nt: TGTGCCAGCAGTCCGGGACAGTTAATACCCCTCCACTTT
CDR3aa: CASSPGQLIPLHF

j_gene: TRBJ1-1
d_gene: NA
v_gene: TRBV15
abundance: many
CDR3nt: TGTGCCACCAGCACCCTGGAGGGATTGGCGAACACTGAAGCTTTCTTT
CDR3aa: CATSTLEGLANTEAFF

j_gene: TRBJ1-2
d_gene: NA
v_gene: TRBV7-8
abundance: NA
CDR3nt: TGTGCCAGCAGCTTAGAATGGTTACGAGGGGGCTACACCTTC
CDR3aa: CASSLEWLRGGYTF

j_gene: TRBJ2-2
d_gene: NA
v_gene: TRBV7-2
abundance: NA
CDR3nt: TGTGCCAGCAGCTTAGGGGGAGGTGGGACCAGGGAGCTGTTTTTT
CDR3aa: CASSLGGGGTRELFF

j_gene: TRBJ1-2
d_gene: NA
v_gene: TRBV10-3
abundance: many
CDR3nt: TGTGCCATCAGAGTGGACGGCAACTTATATGGCTACACCTTC
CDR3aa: CAIRVDGNLYGYTF

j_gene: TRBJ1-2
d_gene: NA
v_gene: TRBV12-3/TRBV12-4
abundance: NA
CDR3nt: TGTGCCAGCGCATTGTCCAGGGCCTATGGCTACACCTTC
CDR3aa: CASALSRAYGYTF

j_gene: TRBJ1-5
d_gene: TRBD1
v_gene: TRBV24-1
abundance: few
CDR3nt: TGTGCCAGCAGGGGGACCCATAGCAATCAGCCCCAGCATTTT
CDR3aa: CASRGTHSNQPQHF

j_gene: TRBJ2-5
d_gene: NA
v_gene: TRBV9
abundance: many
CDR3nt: TGTGCCAGCAGCGTAGCGGGGCTTCTCGGCCAAGAGACCCAGTACTTC
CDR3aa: CASSVAGLLGQETQYF

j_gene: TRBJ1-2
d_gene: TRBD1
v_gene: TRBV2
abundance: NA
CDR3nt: TGTGCCAGCAGGACTGGGACAGCCTATGGCTACACCTTC
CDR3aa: CASRTGTAYGYTF

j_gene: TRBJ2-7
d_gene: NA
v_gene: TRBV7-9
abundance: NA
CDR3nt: TGTGCCAGCAGCTCCCCAGACGTGGCCTACGAGCAGTACTTC
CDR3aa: CASSSPDVAYEQYF

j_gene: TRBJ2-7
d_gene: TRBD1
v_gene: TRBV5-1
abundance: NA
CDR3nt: TGCGCCAGCAGCGATCACCGGGACAGGGGCTACGAGCAGTACTTC
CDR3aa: CASSDHRDRGYEQYF

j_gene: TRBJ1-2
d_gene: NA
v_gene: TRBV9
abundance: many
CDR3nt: TGTGCCAGCAGCAAGCGACAGGTTGCTAACTATGGCTACACCTTC
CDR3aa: CASSKRQVANYGYTF

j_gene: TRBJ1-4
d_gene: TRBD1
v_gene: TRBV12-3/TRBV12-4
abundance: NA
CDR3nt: TGTGCCAGCAGATTTAGGACAGGGAGCGGAAAACTGTTTTTT
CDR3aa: CASRFRTGSGKLFF

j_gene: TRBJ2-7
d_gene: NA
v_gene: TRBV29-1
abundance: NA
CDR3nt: TGCACCTCCTTGGCACACCCGTCCAACGAGCAGTACTTC
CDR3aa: CTSLAHPSNEQYF

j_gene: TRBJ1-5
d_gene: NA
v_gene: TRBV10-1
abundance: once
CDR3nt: TGCGCCAGCAAACCCTCCGGGGGCAGTCAGCCCCAGCATTTT
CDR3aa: CASKPSGGSQPQHF

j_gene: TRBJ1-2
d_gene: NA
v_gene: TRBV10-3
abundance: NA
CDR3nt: TGTGCCACCAAACACAGGGAAAACCCGTATGGCTACACCTTC
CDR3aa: CATKHRENPYGYTF

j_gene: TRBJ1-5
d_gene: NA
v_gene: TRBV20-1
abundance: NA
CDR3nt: TGCAGTGCTAGAGAACTAGGTGGGGGCAATTATCAGCCCCAGCATTTT
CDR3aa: CSARELGGGNYQPQHF

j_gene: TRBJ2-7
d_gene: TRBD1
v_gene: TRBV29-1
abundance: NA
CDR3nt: TGCAGCGTTTGGACAGGGGGGATCTACGAGCAGTACTTC
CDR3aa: CSVWTGGIYEQYF

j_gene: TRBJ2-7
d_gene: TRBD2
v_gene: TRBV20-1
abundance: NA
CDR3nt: TGCAGTGCCCAGGGACTAGCGGGAACCTACGAGCAGTACTTC
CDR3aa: CSAQGLAGTYEQYF

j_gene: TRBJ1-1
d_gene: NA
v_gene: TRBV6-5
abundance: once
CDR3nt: TGTGCCAGCAGTTACGCCGGACAGTGGAACACTGAAGCTTTCTTT
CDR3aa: CASSYAGQWNTEAFF

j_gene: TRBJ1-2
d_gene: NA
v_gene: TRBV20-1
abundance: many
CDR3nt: TGCAGTGCTAGGGGTTCCCATGGCTACACCTTC
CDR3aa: CSARGSHGYTF

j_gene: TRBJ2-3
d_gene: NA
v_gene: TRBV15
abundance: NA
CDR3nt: TGTGCCACCAGCAGGATGGGACAAGGATCAGATACGCAGTATTTT
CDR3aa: CATSRMGQGSDTQYF

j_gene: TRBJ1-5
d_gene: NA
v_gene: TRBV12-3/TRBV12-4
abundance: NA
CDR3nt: TGTGCCAGCAGTTTAGGCAGGGCAGGGCAGCCCCAGCATTTT
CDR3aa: CASSLGRAGQPQHF

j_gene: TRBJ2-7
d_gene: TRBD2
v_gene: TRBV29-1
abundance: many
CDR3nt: TGCAGCGTTGCTATGGGCGGGAGGGATCCCTACGAGCAGTACTTC
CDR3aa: CSVAMGGRDPYEQYF

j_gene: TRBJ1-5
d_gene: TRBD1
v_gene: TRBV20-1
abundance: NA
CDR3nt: TGCGGTGCTGCACCCAACAGGGGTGGCAATCAGCCCCAGCATTTT
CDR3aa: CGAAPNRGGNQPQHF

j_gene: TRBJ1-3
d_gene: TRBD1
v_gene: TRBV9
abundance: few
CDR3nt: TGTGCCAGCAGCGCCTCCAGGGGGCCAGGAAACACCATATATTTT
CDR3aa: CASSASRGPGNTIYF

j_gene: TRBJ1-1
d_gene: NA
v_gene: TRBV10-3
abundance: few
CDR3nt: TGTGCCAGCAGTACCCGCGGAGGGAGGGCTGAAGCTTTCTTT
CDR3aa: CASSTRGGRAEAFF

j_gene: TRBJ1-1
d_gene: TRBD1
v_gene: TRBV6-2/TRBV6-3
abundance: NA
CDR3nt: TGTGCCAGCAGCCGGGGACAGGGTGAAGCTTTCTTT
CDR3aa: CASSRGQGEAFF

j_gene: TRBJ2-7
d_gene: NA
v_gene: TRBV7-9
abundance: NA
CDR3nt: TGTGCCAGCAGCGTTGTCGACAATTCCTACGAGCAGTACTTC
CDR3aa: CASSVVDNSYEQYF

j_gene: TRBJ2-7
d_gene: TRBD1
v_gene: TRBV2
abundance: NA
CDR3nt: TGTGCCAGCGTTTCCGGGACAGGGCCCAACGATCAGTACTTC
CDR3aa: CASVSGTGPNDQYF

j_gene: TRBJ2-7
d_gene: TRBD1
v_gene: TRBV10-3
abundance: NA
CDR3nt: TGTGCCAGTACAACGGGACAGTCCTCCTACGAGCAGTACTTC
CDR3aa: CASTTGQSSYEQYF

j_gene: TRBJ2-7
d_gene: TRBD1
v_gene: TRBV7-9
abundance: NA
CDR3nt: TGTGCCAGCAGCACAGGGGGGAGGGAGCAGTACTTC
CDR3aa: CASSTGGREQYF

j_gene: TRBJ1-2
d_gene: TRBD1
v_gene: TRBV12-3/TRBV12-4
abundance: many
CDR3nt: TGTGCCAGCAGTTTCCGGACAGGGGGCGGCTATGGCTACACCTTC
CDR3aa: CASSFRTGGGYGYTF

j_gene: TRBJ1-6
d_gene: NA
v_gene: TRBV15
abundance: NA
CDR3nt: TGTGCCACCAGCAGGGGAAACCGGGACGGCAATTCACCCCTCCACTTT
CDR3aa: CATSRGNRDGNSPLHF

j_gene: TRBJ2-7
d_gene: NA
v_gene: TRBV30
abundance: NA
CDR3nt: TGTGCCTGGAGTGTAGCGGCGTACTACGAGCAGTACTTC
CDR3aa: CAWSVAAYYEQYF

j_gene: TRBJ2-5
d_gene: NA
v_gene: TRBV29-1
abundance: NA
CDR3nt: TGCAGCTTAGGTAGCGGAGGTCGAGAGACCCAGTACTTC
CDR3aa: CSLGSGGRETQYF

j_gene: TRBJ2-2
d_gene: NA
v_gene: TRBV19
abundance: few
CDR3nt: TGTGCCAGTAGTGCCGAGAGTTACACCGGGGAGCTGTTTTTT
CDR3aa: CASSAESYTGELFF

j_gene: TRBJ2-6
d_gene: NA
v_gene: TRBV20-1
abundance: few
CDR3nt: TGCAGTGCCAAAATTGGCGGGGACTCTGGGGCCAACGTCCTGACTTTC
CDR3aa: CSAKIGGDSGANVLTF

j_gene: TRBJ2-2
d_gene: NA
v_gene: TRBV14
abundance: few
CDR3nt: TGTGCCAGCAGCCAGCATGGACAGACCACCGGGGAGCTGTTTTTT
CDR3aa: CASSQHGQTTGELFF

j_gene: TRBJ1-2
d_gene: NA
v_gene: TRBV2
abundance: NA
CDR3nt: TGTGCCAGCAGGGTAGCCTATGGCTACACCTTC
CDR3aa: CASRVAYGYTF

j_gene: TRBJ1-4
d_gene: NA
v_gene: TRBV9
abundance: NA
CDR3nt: TGTGCCAGCAGCCCAGTCTCCGCGATACTGTTTTTT
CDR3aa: CASSPVSAILFF

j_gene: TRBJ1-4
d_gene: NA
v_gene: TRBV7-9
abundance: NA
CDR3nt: TGTGCCAGCAGCTTACAGCAGGGCACTAATGAAAAACTGTTTTTT
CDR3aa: CASSLQQGTNEKLFF

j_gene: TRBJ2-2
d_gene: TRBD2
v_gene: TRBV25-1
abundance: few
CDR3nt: TGTGCCAGCAGTTGGAGTAGCGGGAGGGCGTCCACCGGGGAGCTGTTTTTT
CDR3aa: CASSWSSGRASTGELFF

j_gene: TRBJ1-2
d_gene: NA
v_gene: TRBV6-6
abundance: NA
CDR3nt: TGTGTCAGCTGTTACTCACTCAAGGGTTATGGCTACACCTTC
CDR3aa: CVSCYSLKGYGYTF

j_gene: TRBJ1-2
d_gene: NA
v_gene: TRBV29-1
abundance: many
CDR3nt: TGCAGCGCCAGATTCGGGAGCTATGGCTACACCTTC
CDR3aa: CSARFGSYGYTF

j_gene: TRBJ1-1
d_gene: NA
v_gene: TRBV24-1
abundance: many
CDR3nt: TGTGCCACCAGTGGGGGGGCCTACACTGAAGCTTTCTTT
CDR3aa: CATSGGAYTEAFF

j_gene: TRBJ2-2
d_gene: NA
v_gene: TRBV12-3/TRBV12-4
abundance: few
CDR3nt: TGTGCCAGCAGTACCCAGCGTGCGAACACCGGGGAGCTGTTTTTT
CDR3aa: CASSTQRANTGELFF

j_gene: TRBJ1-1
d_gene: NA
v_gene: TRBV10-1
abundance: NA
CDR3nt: TGCGCCAGCAGTGTTTCAGGGCACACTGAAGCTTTCTTT
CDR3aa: CASSVSGHTEAFF

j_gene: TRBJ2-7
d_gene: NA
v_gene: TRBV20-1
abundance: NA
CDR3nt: TGCAGTGCTAGAAAAGACGGGTACGAGCAGTACTTC
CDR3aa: CSARKDGYEQYF